This TCR beta chain was observed in a study of OX40 agonist ivuxolimab in advanced cancers. The CDR3 has 12 amino acids. The germline V gene encodes CDR1 SGHNT and CDR2 YYREEE (reference sequence). Trimming took 2 bases from V and 5 from J, leaving 4 bases between them. Sequenced by immunoSEQ multiplex PCR; TCRdb stores in-frame clones only, minus some. Of some 20,000 clones in the sample, approximately 84% were seen once. J is TRBJ2-2 and V is TRBV5-4, with D unclear. The receptor was derived from an adult with an advanced solid tumor such as melanoma, head and neck, liver or kidney cancer. The sequencing used CD4+ or CD8+ T cells sorted from blood, collected in a trial of the OX40 agonist ivuxolimab. The CDR3 loop is CASSLKTGELFF. Here the CDR3 DNA reads TGTGCCAGCAGCTTAAAAACCGGGGAGCTGTTTTTT.